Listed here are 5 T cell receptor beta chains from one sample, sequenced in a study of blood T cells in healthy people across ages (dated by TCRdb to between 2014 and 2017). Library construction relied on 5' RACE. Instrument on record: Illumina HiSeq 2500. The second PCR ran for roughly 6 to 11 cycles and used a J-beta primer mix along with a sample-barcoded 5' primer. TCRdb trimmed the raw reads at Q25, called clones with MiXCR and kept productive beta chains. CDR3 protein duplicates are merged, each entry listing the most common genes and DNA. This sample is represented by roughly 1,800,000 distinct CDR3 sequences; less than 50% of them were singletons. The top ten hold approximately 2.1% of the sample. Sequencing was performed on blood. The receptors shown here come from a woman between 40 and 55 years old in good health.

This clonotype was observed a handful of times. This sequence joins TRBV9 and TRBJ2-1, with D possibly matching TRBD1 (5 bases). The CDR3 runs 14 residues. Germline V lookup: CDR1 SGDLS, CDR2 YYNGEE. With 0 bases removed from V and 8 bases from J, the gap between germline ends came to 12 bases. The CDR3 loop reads CASSVVGQIHEQFF. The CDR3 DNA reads TGTGCCAGCAGCGTAGTGGGGCAGATCCATGAGCAGTTCTTC.

The CDR3 DNA reads TGTGCCAGCAGTTTATTCGGGACAGGGGCCTACGAGCAGTACTTC. Translated, it gives CASSLFGTGAYEQYF. The chain has TRBV28 and TRBJ2-7; 10 nucleotides align to TRBD1. Germline-derived CDR1 and CDR2 are MDHEN and SYDVKM. After removal of 1 base from V and 2 bases from J, the junction contained 2 bases not matched to a gene. The CDR3 has 15 residues.

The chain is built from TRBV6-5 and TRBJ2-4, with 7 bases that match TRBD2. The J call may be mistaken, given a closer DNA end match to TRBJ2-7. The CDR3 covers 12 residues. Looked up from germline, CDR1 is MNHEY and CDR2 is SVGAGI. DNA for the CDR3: TGTGCCAGCAGAGAAGGGACTAACGAGCAGTACTTC. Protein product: CASREGTNEQYF.

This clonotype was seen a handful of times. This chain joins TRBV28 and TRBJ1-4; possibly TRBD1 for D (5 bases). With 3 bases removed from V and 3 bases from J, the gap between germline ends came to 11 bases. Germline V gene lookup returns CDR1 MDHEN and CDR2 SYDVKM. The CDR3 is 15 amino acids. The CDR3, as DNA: TGTGCCAGCAGTTTGAGGGGCCAGCCTAATGAAAAACTGTTTTTT. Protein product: CASSLRGQPNEKLFF.

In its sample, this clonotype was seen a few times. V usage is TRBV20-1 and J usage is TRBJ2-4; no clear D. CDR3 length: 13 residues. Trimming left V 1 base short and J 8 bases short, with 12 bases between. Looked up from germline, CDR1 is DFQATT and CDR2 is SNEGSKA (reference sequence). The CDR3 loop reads CSARVGHLDIQYF. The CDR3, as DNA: TGCAGTGCTAGAGTGGGCCATTTAGACATTCAGTACTTC.